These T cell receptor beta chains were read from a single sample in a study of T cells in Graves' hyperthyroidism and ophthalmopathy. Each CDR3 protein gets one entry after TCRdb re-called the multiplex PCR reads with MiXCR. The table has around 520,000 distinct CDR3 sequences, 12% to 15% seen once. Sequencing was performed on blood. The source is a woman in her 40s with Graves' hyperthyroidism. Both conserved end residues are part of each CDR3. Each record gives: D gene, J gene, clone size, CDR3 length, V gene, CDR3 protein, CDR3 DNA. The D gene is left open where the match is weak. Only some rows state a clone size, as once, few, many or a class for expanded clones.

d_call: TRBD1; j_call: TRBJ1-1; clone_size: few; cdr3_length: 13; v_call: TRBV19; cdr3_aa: CASTLREGQEAFF; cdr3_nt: TGTGCCAGTACCCTAAGGGAGGGACAGGAGGCTTTCTTT
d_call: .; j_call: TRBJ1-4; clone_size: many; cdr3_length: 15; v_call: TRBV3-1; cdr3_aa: CASSQVTGANEKLFF; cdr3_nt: TGTGCCAGCAGCCAAGTGACAGGTGCTAATGAAAAACTGTTTTTT
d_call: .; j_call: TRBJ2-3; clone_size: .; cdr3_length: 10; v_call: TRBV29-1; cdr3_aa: CSLGGDTQYF; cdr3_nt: TGCAGCCTAGGGGGAGATACGCAGTATTTT
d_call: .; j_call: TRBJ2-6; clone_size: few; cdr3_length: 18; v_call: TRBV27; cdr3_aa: CASSLRGQGRSGANVLTF; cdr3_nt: TGTGCCAGCAGTTTAAGGGGTCAGGGCCGCTCTGGGGCCAACGTCCTGACTTTC
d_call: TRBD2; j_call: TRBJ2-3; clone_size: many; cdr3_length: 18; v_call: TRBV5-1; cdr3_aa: CASSLRAGLAGGTDTQYF; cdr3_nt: TGCGCCAGCAGCTTGAGAGCGGGACTAGCGGGAGGAACAGATACGCAGTATTTT
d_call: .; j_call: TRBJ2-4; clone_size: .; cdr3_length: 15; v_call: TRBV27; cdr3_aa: CASSPTIPLQNIQYF; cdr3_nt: TGTGCCAGCAGTCCCACTATTCCCCTCCAAAACATTCAGTACTTC
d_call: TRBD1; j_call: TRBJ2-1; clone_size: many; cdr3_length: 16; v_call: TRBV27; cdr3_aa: CASSLADRAPYNEQFF; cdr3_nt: TGTGCCAGCAGTTTAGCCGACAGGGCTCCTTACAATGAGCAGTTCTTC
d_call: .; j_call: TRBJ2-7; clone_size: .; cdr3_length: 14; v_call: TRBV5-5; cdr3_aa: CASSTRGSSYEQYF; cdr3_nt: TGTGCCAGCAGCACCAGAGGAAGCTCCTACGAGCAGTACTTC
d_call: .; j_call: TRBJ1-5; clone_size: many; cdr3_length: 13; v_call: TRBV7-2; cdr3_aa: CASSLAGDQPQHF; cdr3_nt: TGTGCCAGCAGTTTGGCAGGGGATCAGCCCCAGCATTTT
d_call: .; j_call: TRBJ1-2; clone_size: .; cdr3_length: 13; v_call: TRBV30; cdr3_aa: CAWVQADLYGYTF; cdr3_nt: TGTGCCTGGGTGCAGGCCGACCTCTATGGCTACACCTTC
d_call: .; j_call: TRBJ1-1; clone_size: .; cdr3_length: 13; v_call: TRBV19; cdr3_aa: CASKKGLDTEAFF; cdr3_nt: TGTGCCAGTAAAAAGGGGTTGGACACTGAAGCTTTCTTT
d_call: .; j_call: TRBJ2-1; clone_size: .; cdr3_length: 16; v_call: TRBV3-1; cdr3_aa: CASSLQGRDKDNEQFF; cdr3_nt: TGTGCCAGCAGCCTGCAGGGGCGGGACAAGGACAATGAGCAGTTCTTC
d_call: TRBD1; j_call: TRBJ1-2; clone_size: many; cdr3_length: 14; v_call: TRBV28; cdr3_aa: CASSEKRTGDGYTF; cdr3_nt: TGTGCCAGCAGCGAGAAAAGGACAGGGGATGGCTACACCTTC
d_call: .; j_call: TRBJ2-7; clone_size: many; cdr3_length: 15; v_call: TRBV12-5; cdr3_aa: CASGQEAPRIYEQYF; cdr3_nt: TGTGCTAGTGGTCAGGAAGCGCCCCGAATCTACGAGCAGTACTTC
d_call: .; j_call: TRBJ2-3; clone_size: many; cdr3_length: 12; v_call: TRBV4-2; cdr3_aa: CASSQGADTQYF; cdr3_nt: TGTGCCAGCAGCCAAGGGGCAGATACGCAGTATTTT
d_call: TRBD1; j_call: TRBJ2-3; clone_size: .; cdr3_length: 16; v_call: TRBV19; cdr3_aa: CASSNPRQGLADTQYF; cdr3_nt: TGTGCCAGTAGTAACCCGCGACAGGGTCTTGCAGATACGCAGTATTTT
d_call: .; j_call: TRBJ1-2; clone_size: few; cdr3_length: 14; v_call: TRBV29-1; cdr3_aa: CSVEVRLQGDGYTF; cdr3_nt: TGCAGCGTTGAAGTCAGGCTACAGGGAGATGGCTACACCTTC
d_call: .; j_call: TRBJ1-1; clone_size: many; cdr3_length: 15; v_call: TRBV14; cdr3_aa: CASSQGRTLNTEAFF; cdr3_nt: TGTGCCAGCAGCCAAGGACGGACCTTGAACACTGAAGCTTTCTTT
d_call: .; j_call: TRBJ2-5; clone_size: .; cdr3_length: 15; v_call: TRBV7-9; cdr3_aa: CASSLYSLGEETQYF; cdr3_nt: TGTGCCAGCAGCTTATACTCACTAGGGGAAGAGACCCAGTACTTC
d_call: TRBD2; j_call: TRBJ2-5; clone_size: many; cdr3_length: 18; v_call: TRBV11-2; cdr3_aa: CASSLDSGGLAGGETQYF; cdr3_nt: TGTGCCAGCAGCTTAGATTCGGGGGGACTAGCGGGAGGGGAGACCCAGTACTTC
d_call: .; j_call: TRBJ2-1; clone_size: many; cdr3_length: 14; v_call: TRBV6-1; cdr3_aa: CASSEALAANEQFF; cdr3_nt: TGTGCCAGCAGTGAAGCATTAGCGGCGAATGAGCAGTTCTTC
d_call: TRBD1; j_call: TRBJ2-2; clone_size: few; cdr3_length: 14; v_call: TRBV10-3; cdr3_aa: CAISSDRAVGELFF; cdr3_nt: TGTGCCATCAGTTCGGACAGGGCGGTCGGGGAGCTGTTTTTT
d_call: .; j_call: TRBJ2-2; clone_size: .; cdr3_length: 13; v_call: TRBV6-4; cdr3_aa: CASSDENTGELFF; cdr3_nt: TGTGCCAGCAGTGACGAGAACACCGGGGAGCTGTTTTTT
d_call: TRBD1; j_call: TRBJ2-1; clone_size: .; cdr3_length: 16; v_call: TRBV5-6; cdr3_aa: CASSLFGTGEYNEQFF; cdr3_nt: TGTGCCAGCAGCTTATTTGGGACAGGGGAATACAATGAGCAGTTCTTC
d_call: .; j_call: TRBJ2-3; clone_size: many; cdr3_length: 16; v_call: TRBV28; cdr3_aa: CASSLLGEPSTDTQYF; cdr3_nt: TGTGCCAGCAGTTTATTGGGTGAGCCCAGCACAGATACGCAGTATTTT
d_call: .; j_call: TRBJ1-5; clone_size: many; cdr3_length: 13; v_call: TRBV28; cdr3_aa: CASSWGGNQPQHF; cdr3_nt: TGTGCCAGTTCATGGGGAGGCAATCAGCCCCAGCATTTT
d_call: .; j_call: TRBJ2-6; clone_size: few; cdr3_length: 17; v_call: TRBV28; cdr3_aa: CASSLLGFNTGANVLTF; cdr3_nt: TGTGCCAGCAGTTTATTAGGGTTTAATACTGGGGCCAACGTCCTGACTTTC
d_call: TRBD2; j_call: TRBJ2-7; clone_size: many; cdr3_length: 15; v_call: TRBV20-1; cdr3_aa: CSARTIGRDSYEQYF; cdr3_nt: TGCAGTGCTAGAACGATTGGGAGGGACTCCTACGAGCAGTACTTC
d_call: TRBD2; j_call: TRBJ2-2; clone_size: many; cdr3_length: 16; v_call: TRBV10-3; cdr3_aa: CAIKGETSGYTGELFF; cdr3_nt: TGTGCCATCAAGGGGGAGACTAGCGGGTACACCGGGGAGCTGTTTTTT
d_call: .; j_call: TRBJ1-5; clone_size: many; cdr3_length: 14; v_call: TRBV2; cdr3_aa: CASRPGERGQPQHF; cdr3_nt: TGTGCCAGCCGACCCGGGGAGAGGGGCCAGCCCCAGCATTTT
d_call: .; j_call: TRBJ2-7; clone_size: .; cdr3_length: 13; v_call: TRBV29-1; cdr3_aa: CSVARGAGYEQYF; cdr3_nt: TGCAGCGTTGCGAGGGGCGCGGGATACGAGCAGTACTTC